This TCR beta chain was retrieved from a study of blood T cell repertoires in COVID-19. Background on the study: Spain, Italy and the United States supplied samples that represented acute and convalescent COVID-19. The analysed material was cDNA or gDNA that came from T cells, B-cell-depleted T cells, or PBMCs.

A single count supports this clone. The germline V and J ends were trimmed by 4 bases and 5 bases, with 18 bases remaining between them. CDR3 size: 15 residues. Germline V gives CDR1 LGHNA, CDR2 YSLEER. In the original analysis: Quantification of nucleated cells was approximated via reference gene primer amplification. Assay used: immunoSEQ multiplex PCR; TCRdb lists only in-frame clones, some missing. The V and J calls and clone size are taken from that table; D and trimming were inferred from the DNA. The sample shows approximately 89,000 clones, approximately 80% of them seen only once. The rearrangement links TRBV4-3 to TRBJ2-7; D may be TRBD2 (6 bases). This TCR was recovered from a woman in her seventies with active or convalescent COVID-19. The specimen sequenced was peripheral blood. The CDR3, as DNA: TGCGCCAGCAGCCCGGGGGTGGGTTTTATTAACGAGCAGTACTTC. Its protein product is CASSPGVGFINEQYF.